This is a list of T cell receptor beta chains from one sample in a study of patients and donors after allogeneic stem cell transplantation. TCRdb reprocessed the RT-PCR reads via MiXCR and lists one record per CDR3 protein. The sample includes roughly 250,000 distinct CDR3 sequences, 13% to 15% of them seen just once. Sequencing was performed on blood, either unsorted or a sorted T cell fraction (not recorded which). The receptors shown here come from a human donor who was either an allogeneic HSCT recipient or a stem cell or donor lymphocyte infusion donor (not recorded which). It is not recorded whose cells these are; they may come from a transplant donor. Both conserved end residues are part of each CDR3. The D gene is left open where the match is weak. The size field is filled for only some rows; it gives once, few, many or a size class.

j_call | clone_size | d_call | v_call | cdr3_aa | cdr3_nt
TRBJ1-4 | . | . | TRBV5-5 | CASSLSPAGTNEKLFF | TGTGCCAGCAGCTTGAGTCCCGCAGGGACTAATGAAAAACTGTTTTTT
TRBJ2-2 | . | . | TRBV3-1 | CASSQDGGPGELFF | TGTGCCAGCAGCCAAGACGGGGGGCCTGGGGAGCTGTTTTTT
TRBJ1-4 | . | TRBD1 | TRBV15 | CATSRTGDLNEKLFF | TGTGCCACCAGCAGAACAGGGGACCTTAATGAAAAACTGTTTTTT
TRBJ2-1 | . | TRBD2 | TRBV9 | CASSVVTSEGLQFF | TGTGCCAGCAGCGTAGTAACTAGCGAAGGGCTGCAGTTCTTC
TRBJ2-5 | few | . | TRBV6-2/TRBV6-3 | CASTSTGPETQYF | TGTGCCAGCACCTCAACAGGGCCGGAGACCCAGTACTTC
TRBJ2-1 | . | . | TRBV11-3 | CASSWLGLGHNEQFF | TGTGCCAGCAGCTGGCTAGGACTGGGGCACAATGAGCAGTTCTTC
TRBJ2-3 | many | TRBD2 | TRBV29-1 | CSVDWAPGGGATDTQYF | TGCAGCGTTGATTGGGCCCCCGGCGGGGGGGCCACAGATACGCAGTATTTT
TRBJ1-1 | many | . | TRBV2 | CASSEGFGTPFEAFF | TGTGCCAGCAGTGAGGGGTTTGGGACCCCCTTTGAAGCTTTCTTT
TRBJ1-4 | few | TRBD1 | TRBV15 | CATSRADRRVANEKLFF | TGTGCCACCAGCAGAGCGGACAGGAGGGTGGCTAATGAAAAACTGTTTTTT
TRBJ2-5 | few | TRBD2 | TRBV15 | CATSSIAGRYQETQYF | TGTGCCACCAGCAGTATAGCGGGAAGGTACCAAGAGACCCAGTACTTC
TRBJ2-3 | . | . | TRBV6-2/TRBV6-3 | CASTPRRTDTQYF | TGTGCCAGCACCCCGAGACGCACAGATACGCAGTATTTT
TRBJ2-1 | . | . | TRBV12-3/TRBV12-4 | CASSSGNLIYNEQFF | TGTGCCAGCAGTTCCGGGAATTTAATATACAATGAGCAGTTCTTC
TRBJ2-2 | . | TRBD2 | TRBV6-1 | CASSLKRRRTSGTGELFF | TGTGCCAGCAGCTTGAAAAGGAGGAGGACTAGCGGGACCGGGGAGCTGTTTTTT
TRBJ2-1 | many | TRBD2 | TRBV12-3/TRBV12-4 | CASSLGSLAGGPNEQFF | TGTGCCAGCAGTTTAGGGTCACTAGCGGGAGGGCCCAATGAGCAGTTCTTC
TRBJ1-3 | . | . | TRBV2 | CASSGTRGNTIYF | TGTGCCAGCAGTGGGACGCGCGGAAACACCATATATTTT
TRBJ2-5 | many | TRBD1 | TRBV24-1 | CATSGFGTGETQYF | TGTGCCACCAGTGGTTTCGGGACAGGAGAGACCCAGTACTTC
TRBJ2-3 | few | . | TRBV7-2 | CASSLDVSFTDTQYF | TGTGCCAGCAGCTTAGATGTTTCCTTCACAGATACGCAGTATTTT
TRBJ1-5 | many | . | TRBV20-1 | CSAGTTGNDQPQHF | TGCAGTGCTGGAACCACAGGGAACGATCAGCCCCAGCATTTT
TRBJ2-4 | few | . | TRBV5-1 | CASSLGRDGNIQYF | TGCGCCAGCAGCTTGGGCCGGGACGGAAACATTCAGTACTTC
TRBJ1-6 | many | . | TRBV5-1 | CASSSHVGSPLHF | TGCGCCAGCAGCTCTCACGTGGGTTCACCCCTCCACTTT
TRBJ1-2 | many | . | TRBV15 | CATSRDPFGLGGYTF | TGTGCCACCAGCAGAGATCCTTTTGGACTTGGGGGCTACACCTTC
TRBJ2-2 | few | . | TRBV4-3 | CASSQGGTHTGELFF | TGCGCCAGCAGCCAAGGGGGGACTCACACCGGGGAGCTGTTTTTT
TRBJ2-5 | few | . | TRBV20-1 | CSTVFGGSETQYF | TGCAGTACCGTGTTTGGAGGGTCAGAGACCCAGTACTTC
TRBJ1-2 | many | . | TRBV4-1 | CASSQVLDPNYGYTF | TGCGCCAGCAGCCAAGTATTGGACCCTAACTATGGCTACACCTTC
TRBJ2-7 | . | TRBD1 | TRBV7-9 | CASSHRDRPSYEQYF | TGTGCCAGCAGCCACCGGGACAGGCCCTCCTACGAGCAGTACTTC
TRBJ1-5 | . | . | TRBV7-2 | CASSLTGSSNQPQHF | TGTGCCAGCAGCTTAACAGGGAGTAGCAATCAGCCCCAGCATTTT
TRBJ2-5 | many | . | TRBV20-1 | CSADTSKSGETQYF | TGCAGTGCCGATACTAGCAAATCAGGAGAGACCCAGTACTTC
TRBJ2-7 | few | TRBD2 | TRBV7-8 | CASSLGSRGAGGSEQYF | TGTGCCAGCAGCTTGGGGTCCCGGGGAGCGGGGGGCAGCGAGCAGTACTTC
TRBJ1-3 | many | . | TRBV7-9 | CASSLKGPGNTIYF | TGTGCCAGCAGCTTAAAGGGACCTGGAAACACCATATATTTT
TRBJ2-4 | few | TRBD1 | TRBV5-1 | CASSLGPGQGNIQYF | TGCGCCAGCAGCCTGGGCCCGGGACAGGGAAACATTCAGTACTTC
TRBJ2-3 | . | TRBD2 | TRBV24-1 | CATSIAGGTDTQYF | TGTGCCACCAGCATAGCGGGAGGCACAGATACGCAGTATTTT
TRBJ2-1 | few | TRBD2 | TRBV6-1 | CASRSTSGPGFNYNEQFF | TGTGCCAGCAGGTCGACTAGCGGCCCTGGGTTTAATTACAATGAGCAGTTCTTC
TRBJ1-2 | many | TRBD1 | TRBV7-9 | CASSATGFNYGYTF | TGTGCCAGCAGTGCGACAGGGTTTAACTATGGCTACACCTTC
TRBJ2-3 | few | TRBD2 | TRBV7-7 | CASSLTSGDDTQYF | TGTGCTAGCAGCTTAACTAGCGGGGACGATACGCAGTATTTT
TRBJ2-2 | few | . | TRBV3-1 | CASSPHGQGLTGELFF | TGTGCCAGCAGCCCCCATGGTCAGGGCCTTACCGGGGAGCTGTTTTTT
TRBJ2-2 | few | TRBD1 | TRBV24-1 | CATSEEGAHTGELFF | TGTGCCACCAGCGAAGAGGGGGCTCACACCGGGGAGCTGTTTTTT
TRBJ1-3 | few | TRBD1 | TRBV4-2 | CASSQERKTGGLLTSGNTIYF | TGTGCCAGCAGCCAAGAGCGTAAGACAGGGGGGCTCCTGACCTCTGGAAACACCATATATTTT
TRBJ1-1 | many | TRBD1 | TRBV10-3 | CAISDLTGGRAFF | TGTGCCATCAGTGACTTGACAGGGGGCCGAGCTTTCTTT
TRBJ2-1 | . | . | TRBV2 | CASSVGGYNEQFF | TGTGCCAGCAGTGTAGGCGGTTACAATGAGCAGTTCTTC